A selection of T cell receptor beta chains follows, all from one sample in a study of T cell responses to AZD1222 COVID-19 vaccine. Data came from immunoSEQ multiplex PCR; TCRdb stores just in-frame clones and leaves some out. There are 70,000 to 95,000 clones in the sample; almost 90% occur only once, and 6% to 7.5% lies in the top ten. The sample consisted of peripheral blood, taken 28 days after the second AZD1222 dose. Source of these receptors: an adult who received the AZD1222 COVID-19 vaccine. The CDR3 runs from the conserved cysteine through the conserved F or W. Fields, in order: CDR3 protein, CDR3 DNA, V gene, J gene, CDR3 length, clone size, D gene. A D gene is named only where the DNA matches it firmly. Part of the rows lack a size; the others show once, few, many or a class for expanded clones.

CDR3: CASSSLAGVSETQYF; DNA: TGTGCCAGCAGCTCACTAGCGGGAGTGTCAGAGACCCAGTACTTC; V: TRBV5-5; J: TRBJ2-5; length: 15; size: NA; D: TRBD2
CDR3: CASSNGLAASYNEQFF; DNA: TGCGCCAGCAGCAACGGACTAGCGGCCTCCTACAATGAGCAGTTCTTC; V: TRBV5-1; J: TRBJ2-1; length: 16; size: NA; D: TRBD2
CDR3: CASSYSSSPGHEQFF; DNA: TGTGCCAGCAGTTACTCGTCCTCCCCAGGCCATGAGCAGTTCTTC; V: TRBV6-2/TRBV6-3; J: TRBJ2-1; length: 15; size: many; D: NA
CDR3: CASTQQTGDSPLHF; DNA: TGTGCCAGCACCCAACAAACGGGAGACTCACCCCTCCACTTT; V: TRBV6-5; J: TRBJ1-6; length: 14; size: NA; D: NA
CDR3: CAISPHFGQGLNQPQHF; DNA: TGTGCCATCAGTCCCCATTTCGGACAAGGACTCAATCAGCCCCAGCATTTT; V: TRBV10-3; J: TRBJ1-5; length: 17; size: NA; D: NA
CDR3: CASSERTGPFYNSPLHF; DNA: TGTGCCAGCAGCGAAAGGACAGGACCTTTCTATAATTCACCCCTCCACTTT; V: TRBV6-1; J: TRBJ1-6; length: 17; size: NA; D: TRBD1
CDR3: CASSYWGSTNEKLFF; DNA: TGTGCCAGCAGTTACTGGGGTTCTACTAATGAAAAACTGTTTTTT; V: TRBV6-2/TRBV6-3; J: TRBJ1-4; length: 15; size: NA; D: NA
CDR3: CASSLANRRNQPQHF; DNA: TGTGCCAGCAGCTTAGCGAACAGGAGAAATCAGCCCCAGCATTTT; V: TRBV7-2; J: TRBJ1-5; length: 15; size: NA; D: NA
CDR3: CASSVLGDTQYF; DNA: TGTGCCAGCAGCGTATTGGGGGATACGCAGTATTTT; V: TRBV9; J: TRBJ2-3; length: 12; size: many; D: NA
CDR3: CASSITSPGLADNEQFF; DNA: TGTGCCAGCAGCATCACCTCCCCGGGACTAGCGGACAATGAGCAGTTCTTC; V: TRBV9; J: TRBJ2-1; length: 17; size: NA; D: TRBD2
CDR3: CASSFGRANEKLFF; DNA: TGTGCCAGCAGTTTCGGTCGAGCTAATGAAAAACTGTTTTTT; V: TRBV27; J: TRBJ1-4; length: 14; size: NA; D: NA
CDR3: CASQRDRGGTDTQYF; DNA: TGCGCCAGCCAGCGAGACAGGGGAGGCACAGATACGCAGTATTTT; V: TRBV10-2; J: TRBJ2-3; length: 15; size: NA; D: TRBD1
CDR3: CASSESGGSGNTIYF; DNA: TGCGCCAGCAGTGAGTCGGGGGGATCTGGAAACACCATATATTTT; V: TRBV10-1; J: TRBJ1-3; length: 15; size: NA; D: NA
CDR3: CASSYGRAAYEQYF; DNA: TGTGCCAGCAGTTACGGACGGGCCGCCTACGAGCAGTACTTC; V: TRBV6-5; J: TRBJ2-7; length: 14; size: NA; D: NA
CDR3: CASSREPLASEQYF; DNA: TGTGCCAGCAGTCGCGAGCCGTTGGCGAGCGAGCAGTACTTC; V: TRBV28; J: TRBJ2-7; length: 14; size: NA; D: NA
CDR3: CASSSRGPSGSYGETQYF; DNA: TGTGCCAGCAGCTCACGAGGGCCTAGCGGGAGCTATGGAGAGACCCAGTACTTC; V: TRBV7-9; J: TRBJ2-5; length: 18; size: NA; D: TRBD2
CDR3: CASSMGGAFGYTF; DNA: TGTGCCAGTAGTATGGGTGGCGCGTTTGGCTACACCTTC; V: TRBV19; J: TRBJ1-2; length: 13; size: NA; D: NA
CDR3: CASSLAVRVYEQYF; DNA: TGTGCCAGCAGCTTAGCGGTGCGGGTCTACGAGCAGTACTTC; V: TRBV11-2; J: TRBJ2-7; length: 14; size: NA; D: NA
CDR3: CASSSVAGVGETQYF; DNA: TGTGCCAGCAGCTCAGTAGCGGGAGTGGGTGAGACCCAGTACTTC; V: TRBV7-8; J: TRBJ2-5; length: 15; size: NA; D: TRBD2
CDR3: CASSLVQGSSYEQYF; DNA: TGTGCCAGCAGCTTGGTTCAGGGGTCGTCCTACGAGCAGTACTTC; V: TRBV5-4; J: TRBJ2-7; length: 15; size: NA; D: NA
CDR3: CASSLWNKDGGYTF; DNA: TGTGCCAGCAGCCTCTGGAACAAGGATGGCGGCTACACCTTC; V: TRBV3-1/TRBV3-2; J: TRBJ1-2; length: 14; size: NA; D: NA
CDR3: CASSLSGHANYGYTF; DNA: TGTGCCAGCAGTTTATCGGGACACGCTAACTATGGCTACACCTTC; V: TRBV27; J: TRBJ1-2; length: 15; size: NA; D: NA
CDR3: CASSARSGRYNEQFF; DNA: TGTGCCAGCAGCGCTCGGAGCGGGAGGTACAATGAGCAGTTCTTC; V: TRBV6-5; J: TRBJ2-1; length: 15; size: NA; D: TRBD2
CDR3: CASLKKTGLTEAFF; DNA: TGTGCCAGCCTAAAGAAGACAGGGTTGACTGAAGCTTTCTTT; V: TRBV6-6; J: TRBJ1-1; length: 14; size: NA; D: TRBD1
CDR3: CASSEGTGTFTEAFF; DNA: TGTGCCAGCAGTGAAGGGACAGGGACATTTACTGAAGCTTTCTTT; V: TRBV2; J: TRBJ1-1; length: 15; size: NA; D: TRBD1
CDR3: CATSDPTSEAFF; DNA: TGTGCCACCAGTGACCCGACTAGTGAAGCTTTCTTT; V: TRBV24-1; J: TRBJ1-1; length: 12; size: NA; D: NA
CDR3: CASSQDLRLAGADEQYF; DNA: TGTGCCAGCAGCCAAGATCTACGGCTAGCGGGAGCCGACGAGCAGTACTTC; V: TRBV3-1/TRBV3-2; J: TRBJ2-7; length: 17; size: NA; D: TRBD2
CDR3: CASSQELQVQQFF; DNA: TGCGCCAGCAGCCAAGAGTTACAGGTCCAACAGTTCTTC; V: TRBV4-1; J: TRBJ2-1; length: 13; size: once; D: NA
CDR3: CASSPKGTNEKLFF; DNA: TGTGCCAGCTCACCAAAGGGGACGAATGAAAAACTGTTTTTT; V: TRBV18; J: TRBJ1-4; length: 14; size: NA; D: NA
CDR3: CASSLVVAGSSTDTQYF; DNA: TGTGCCAGCAGCTTGGTTGTCGCAGGTAGCAGCACAGATACGCAGTATTTT; V: TRBV5-5; J: TRBJ2-3; length: 17; size: NA; D: NA
CDR3: CASSVDPYQETQYF; DNA: TGTGCCAGCAGCGTAGACCCTTACCAAGAGACCCAGTACTTC; V: TRBV9; J: TRBJ2-5; length: 14; size: NA; D: NA
CDR3: CASTPGTSGSYEQYF; DNA: TGTGCCAGCACCCCAGGGACTAGCGGGAGCTACGAGCAGTACTTC; V: TRBV6-5; J: TRBJ2-7; length: 15; size: NA; D: TRBD2
CDR3: CSVETSGRGEQYF; DNA: TGCAGCGTTGAAACTAGCGGGAGAGGCGAGCAGTACTTC; V: TRBV29-1; J: TRBJ2-7; length: 13; size: NA; D: TRBD2
CDR3: CASSLGTVRLDTSYNEQFF; DNA: TGTGCCAGCAGCTTAGGGACGGTACGTTTGGATACCTCCTACAATGAGCAGTTCTTC; V: TRBV7-9; J: TRBJ2-1; length: 19; size: NA; D: NA
CDR3: CASSPLTGRGRYNEQFF; DNA: TGTGCCAGCAGCCCCCTCACGGGGCGGGGGCGATACAATGAGCAGTTCTTC; V: TRBV3-1/TRBV3-2; J: TRBJ2-1; length: 17; size: NA; D: NA
CDR3: CASSFFTSGSYEQYF; DNA: TGTGCCAGCAGTTTTTTTACTAGCGGGAGTTACGAGCAGTACTTC; V: TRBV27; J: TRBJ2-7; length: 15; size: NA; D: TRBD2
CDR3: CSAGRQPEAFF; DNA: TGCAGTGCTGGGAGACAACCTGAAGCTTTCTTT; V: TRBV20-1; J: TRBJ1-1; length: 11; size: NA; D: NA
CDR3: CASSQALRGDRAYNSPLHF; DNA: TGTGCCAGCAGCCAGGCCCTTCGAGGGGACAGGGCTTATAATTCACCCCTCCACTTT; V: TRBV3-1/TRBV3-2; J: TRBJ1-6; length: 19; size: few; D: TRBD1
CDR3: CAISDRETTEAFF; DNA: TGTGCCATCAGTGATAGGGAAACCACTGAAGCTTTCTTT; V: TRBV10-3; J: TRBJ1-1; length: 13; size: NA; D: NA
CDR3: CASSFLGEGQETQYF; DNA: TGTGCCAGTAGTTTTTTGGGGGAGGGCCAAGAGACCCAGTACTTC; V: TRBV19; J: TRBJ2-5; length: 15; size: NA; D: TRBD2
CDR3: CASSKGGTGGREQYF; DNA: TGTGCCAGTAGTAAAGGCGGGACAGGGGGACGCGAGCAGTACTTC; V: TRBV19; J: TRBJ2-7; length: 15; size: NA; D: TRBD1
CDR3: CASSQARGSYNEQFF; DNA: TGTGCCAGCAGCCAAGCTAGAGGCTCCTACAATGAGCAGTTCTTC; V: TRBV2; J: TRBJ2-1; length: 15; size: NA; D: NA
CDR3: CASSPRRELGTFF; DNA: TGTGCCAGCTCACCCCGCAGGGAACTGGGGACTTTCTTT; V: TRBV18; J: TRBJ1-1; length: 13; size: NA; D: NA
CDR3: CASRPSRSLLTEAFF; DNA: TGTGCCAGTAGGCCCAGCAGAAGTCTGCTCACTGAAGCTTTCTTT; V: TRBV19; J: TRBJ1-1; length: 15; size: NA; D: NA
CDR3: CASSLQGNPEAFF; DNA: TGTGCCAGCAGTTTACAGGGTAACCCTGAAGCTTTCTTT; V: TRBV27; J: TRBJ1-1; length: 13; size: NA; D: NA
CDR3: CSVGLASSTDTQYF; DNA: TGCAGCGTTGGACTAGCCTCTAGCACAGATACGCAGTATTTT; V: TRBV29-1; J: TRBJ2-3; length: 14; size: NA; D: TRBD2
CDR3: CASSDMTSGRSTDTQYF; DNA: TGTGCCAGCAGTGATATGACTAGCGGGAGGAGCACAGATACGCAGTATTTT; V: TRBV25-1; J: TRBJ2-3; length: 17; size: NA; D: TRBD2
CDR3: CASSQSNAEGETQYF; DNA: TGCGCCAGCAGCCAATCGAACGCGGAGGGAGAGACCCAGTACTTC; V: TRBV4-1; J: TRBJ2-5; length: 15; size: few; D: NA
CDR3: CASSSLPGLAGGQRQYF; DNA: TGTGCCAGCAGCTCCTTACCGGGACTAGCGGGAGGGCAACGGCAGTACTTC; V: TRBV7-8; J: TRBJ2-7; length: 17; size: NA; D: TRBD2
CDR3: CASSLVRSSTGELFF; DNA: TGTGCCAGCAGCTTAGTCAGGTCATCCACCGGGGAGCTGTTTTTT; V: TRBV11-1; J: TRBJ2-2; length: 15; size: NA; D: NA
CDR3: CASSFGDRGAQETQYF; DNA: TGTGCCAGCAGCTTTGGGGACAGGGGGGCGCAAGAGACCCAGTACTTC; V: TRBV7-9; J: TRBJ2-5; length: 16; size: NA; D: TRBD1